The 26 T cell receptor beta chains below come from one sample, sequenced in a study of blood T cell repertoires in COVID-19. Produced via immunoSEQ multiplex PCR; TCRdb's table is partial and in-frame only. This sample yields tens of thousands of clones, of which approximately 90% are seen a single time; more than 6% belongs to the top ten. Sample: peripheral blood. Receptors were obtained from a woman aged 55 to 70 with COVID-19, enrolled during active disease.

V and J are TRBV27 and TRBJ1-3; D remains unclear. Germline V gene sequence: CDR1 MNHEY, CDR2 SMNVEV (reference sequence). CDR3 length equals 15 residues. V lost 0 bases and J 0 bases, leaving 6 bases between the germline ends. The CDR3 region is CASSLSGFSGNTIYF. The CDR3 DNA reads as TGTGCCAGCAGTTTATCCGGGTTCTCTGGAAACACCATATATTTT.

V and J are TRBV4-2 and TRBJ2-7; 8 positions agree with TRBD2. V gave up 3 bases and J gave up 0 bases; unmatched junction bases: 10. Germline CDR1 is LGHNA and CDR2 is YNFKEQ. The CDR3 contains 17 residues. This chain's CDR3 is CASSQVEGSGTSYEQYF. Here the CDR3 DNA reads TGTGCCAGCAGCCAGGTGGAGGGTAGCGGGACCTCCTACGAGCAGTACTTC.

This clone was detected only a few times. Additional DNA sequences in this sample encode the identical CDR3. The V gene is TRBV6-5, the J gene TRBJ1-2, with no clear D. The V gene lost 0 bases and the J gene lost 4 bases, with 12 bases spanning the gap. The CDR3 extends over 15 amino acids. Germline lookup yields CDR1 MNHEY and CDR2 SVGAGI. CDR3 coding DNA: TGTGCCAGCAGTTACTCGTCGCAGTCACCCTATGGCTACACCTTC. Translation gives CASSYSSQSPYGYTF.

The chain's CDR3 is CASSPLPRASRTQYF. CDR3 bases: TGTGCCAGCAGTCCACTACCTCGCGCCTCTAGGACGCAGTATTTT. The gene calls are TRBV28 and TRBJ2-3, with D uncertain. CDR3 length equals 15 residues. Germline assignment: CDR1 MDHEN and CDR2 SYDVKM. The germline V and J ends were trimmed by 5 bases and 9 bases, with 21 bases remaining between them. Variable domain in full (rest from reference TRBV28 and TRBJ2-3): DVKVTQSSRYLVKRTGEKVFLECVQDMDHENMFWYRQDPGLGLRLIYFSYDVKMKEKGDIPEGYSVSREKKERFSLILESASTNQTSMYLCASSPLPRASRTQYFGPGTRLTVL.

This clone was observed once. The V and J genes are TRBV27 and TRBJ2-7, with D maybe TRBD2 (6 bases). The CDR3 is 14 amino acids. Germline V CDR1 and CDR2: MNHEY, SMNVEV (reference sequence). V was cut by 4 bases and J by 1 base, with 11 bases left in between. CDR3 protein: CASSSGVGSYEQYF. Here the CDR3 DNA reads TGTGCCAGCAGTTCGGGGGTTGGATCCTACGAGCAGTACTTC.

V and J are TRBV11-3 and TRBJ2-1; 7 bases agree with TRBD2. The CDR3 sequence is 15 residues long. The V gene's germline CDR1 is SGHNT and CDR2 YENEEA. With V trimmed by 2 bases and J by 6 bases, 7 bases remained unmatched. CDR3 amino acids: CASSLKTSAINEQFF. In nucleotides, the CDR3 is TGTGCCAGCAGCTTAAAAACTAGCGCCATCAATGAGCAGTTCTTC.

This chain connects TRBV3-1 (or the pseudogene TRBV3-2) to TRBJ1-5; no definite D call. Germline assignment: CDR1 LGHDT and CDR2 YNNKEL (reference sequence). Trimming stripped 1 base from V and 6 bases from J, with 10 bases between. The CDR3 sequence is 14 residues long. CDR3 sequence (DNA): TGTGCCAGCAGCCAAGGGACTGGGAGTCAGCCCCAGCATTTT. Translating it yields CASSQGTGSQPQHF.

This chain uses TRBV7-9 with TRBJ2-2; 12 bases are a match to TRBD2. This CDR3 contains 14 residues. Germline assignment: CDR1 SEHNR and CDR2 FQNEAQ (reference sequence). V dropped 5 bases and J dropped 6; count of bases not matched to a gene: 1. The DNA of the CDR3 is TGTGCCAGCAGCCCTAGCGGGAGGGCCGGGGAGCTGTTTTTT. Amino acid sequence: CASSPSGRAGELFF. Together with reference TRBV7-9 and TRBJ2-2, the CDR3 gives the full variable domain: DTGVSQNPRHKITKRGQNVTFRCDPISEHNRLYWYRQTLGQGPEFLTYFQNEAQLEKSRLLSDRFSAERPKGSFSTLEIQRTEQGDSAMYLCASSPSGRAGELFFGEGSRLTVL.

This chain links TRBV7-3 with TRBJ2-7; 10 nucleotides match TRBD2. From germline, CDR1 is SGHTA and CDR2 FQGTGA. The J segment lost 2 bases and the V segment lost 4 bases, leaving 5 bases of the junction unmatched. CDR3 length: 15 amino acids. The CDR3 DNA is TGTGCCAGCAGCTCCGGACTAGCGGAACCCTACGAGCAGTACTTC. This sequence encodes CASSSGLAEPYEQYF. Variable domain in full (rest from reference TRBV7-3 and TRBJ2-7): GAGVSQTPSNKVTEKGKYVELRCDPISGHTALYWYRQSLGQGPEFLIYFQGTGAADDSGLPNDRFFAVRPEGSVSTLKIQRTERGDSAVYLCASSSGLAEPYEQYFGPGTRLTVT.

The gene calls are TRBV10-2 and TRBJ1-4; the match to TRBD1 covers 7 bases. The germline V gene encodes CDR1 WSHSY and CDR2 SAAADI. There are 16 residues in the CDR3. With V trimmed by 6 bases and J by 0 bases, 7 bases remained unmatched. The CDR3 DNA follows: TGCGCCAGCAGGCCCGGAGGGGGCCCAACTAATGAAAAACTGTTTTTT. Protein sequence: CASRPGGGPTNEKLFF.

This clone turned up a few times. The chain couples TRBV4-1 to TRBJ1-1; 9 positions match TRBD1. V trimming: 4 bases; J trimming: 2 bases; junction bases outside the gene matches: 2. This CDR3 is 14 amino acids long. The germline gives CDR1 MGHRA, CDR2 YSYEKL. CDR3 sequence reads: CASSRDRVNTEAFF. The CDR3 nucleotides read TGCGCCAGCAGCCGGGACAGGGTCAACACTGAAGCTTTCTTT.

The sample holds one count of this clone. The CDR3 sequence: CASSLGLSSGTSTDTQYF. CDR3 bases: TGCGCCAGCAGCTTGGGGCTTTCTAGCGGTACCAGCACAGATACGCAGTATTTT. The V gene is TRBV5-1, the J gene TRBJ2-3; 7 bases align to TRBD2. CDR1 and CDR2 from the germline V gene are SGHRS and YFSETQ. J gave up 0 bases and V 0 bases, and 10 bases lay outside the gene matches. The CDR3 length is 18 residues.

The J gene is TRBJ2-4, the V gene TRBV15; TRBD1 might be the D (5 bases). Per germline, CDR1 LNHNV and CDR2 YYDKDF (reference sequence). CDR3 size: 14 residues. The ends were cut back, 4 bases at V and 9 bases at J, with 16 bases in the middle. The CDR3 DNA is TGTGCCACCAGCACCAGACAGCGCCGGCCCATTCAGTACTTC. This translates into CATSTRQRRPIQYF.

This clone occurred a few times. The chain links TRBV29-1 to TRBJ2-7; 10 bases match TRBD1. Germline V gene data show CDR1 as SQVTM and CDR2 as ANQGSEA. V was clipped by 1 base and J by 5 bases; unmatched bases: 8. The CDR3 loop spans 15 amino acids. The chain's CDR3 is CSVEATDRGSHEQYF. CDR3 bases: TGCAGCGTTGAAGCCACGGACAGGGGGTCCCACGAGCAGTACTTC.

The chain recombines TRBV20-1 with TRBJ2-5; tentative D call: TRBD2 (6 bases). V lost 6 bases and J lost 2, with 7 bases in between. In germline, CDR1 is DFQATT, CDR2 SNEGSKA (reference sequence). The CDR3 is made up of 11 amino acids. In DNA, the CDR3 is TGCAGTGCCGGGACTCAAGAGACCCAGTACTTC. It is translated as CSAGTQETQYF.

This chain uses TRBV5-1 with TRBJ1-6; 9 positions match TRBD1. V lost 4 bases and J lost 6; bases outside the gene matches: 5. Per the germline V gene, CDR1 is SGHRS and CDR2 is YFSETQ. The CDR3 contains 15 residues. Written as DNA, the CDR3 is TGCGCCAGCAGCGAACCGGGACAGGGTAATTCACCCCTCCACTTT. The encoded protein is CASSEPGQGNSPLHF.

The chain employs TRBV29-1 and TRBJ2-7; tentatively, D is TRBD2 (6 bases). This CDR3 has 13 residues. Trimming cost V 5 bases and J 0 bases, with 11 bases left between them. Germline V gene lookup returns CDR1 SQVTM and CDR2 ANQGSEA. CDR3 nucleotide sequence: TGCAGCGTTAGGTGGGAGGTCTCCTACGAGCAGTACTTC. It translates to CSVRWEVSYEQYF.

This rearrangement joins TRBV7-3 to TRBJ2-5, with a weak D call TRBD2 (6 bases). V lost 1 base and J lost 5, with 17 bases in between. The CDR3 totals 16 residues. CDR1 and CDR2 (germline): SGHTA, FQGTGA. The CDR3 DNA follows: TGTGCCAGCAGCTTAATTTCAGGAGGGGTTGGGGAGACCCAGTACTTC. Translating gives CASSLISGGVGETQYF.

The chain joins TRBV6-5 to TRBJ2-7, with 7 bases aligning to TRBD2. V was clipped by 7 bases and J by 2 bases; unmatched bases: 2. In germline, CDR1 is MNHEY, CDR2 SVGAGI. CDR3 size: 12 residues. CDR3 nucleotides: TGTGCCAGCAAGCGGGGAACCTACGAGCAGTACTTC. Its translation is CASKRGTYEQYF.

The rearrangement links TRBV18 to TRBJ2-1, with 9 positions matching TRBD1. Germline-derived CDR1 and CDR2 are KGHSH and LQKENI. V shed 3 bases and J 2 bases; nucleotides not matched to a gene: 5. The CDR3 covers 16 residues. CDR3 region: CASSPLGQGPYNEQFF. The DNA for the CDR3 is TGTGCCAGCTCACCCCTCGGACAGGGGCCCTACAATGAGCAGTTCTTC. The full variable domain, with the rest looked up from reference TRBV18 and TRBJ2-1, is NAGVMQNPRHLVRRRGQEARLRCSPMKGHSHVYWYRQLPEEGLKFMVYLQKENIIDESGMPKERFSAEFPKEGPSILRIQQVVRGDSAAYFCASSPLGQGPYNEQFFGPGTRLTVL.

This chain links TRBV6-4 with TRBJ2-2; 9 bases agree with TRBD2. The V gene's germline CDR1 is MRHNA and CDR2 SNTAGT. This CDR3 comprises 15 residues. J gave up 9 bases and V 4 bases, and 9 bases lay outside the gene matches. CDR3 region: CASSVETSGPRELFF. CDR3 nucleotide sequence: TGTGCCAGCAGTGTGGAGACTAGCGGCCCCAGGGAGCTGTTTTTT.

The chain recombines TRBV10-3 with TRBJ1-4; D gene uncertain. The CDR3 sequence is 13 residues long. V was clipped by 4 bases and J by 8 bases, with 11 bases between them. Per the germline V gene, CDR1 is ENHRY and CDR2 is SYGVKD. The CDR3 region is CAISGTGEEKLFF. The DNA of the CDR3 is TGTGCCATCAGTGGTACCGGGGAGGAAAAACTGTTTTTT.

This clone was observed a single time. The chain has TRBV10-2 and TRBJ2-2; no firm D call. Germline V lookup: CDR1 WSHSY, CDR2 SAAADI. Trimming cost V 2 bases and J 8 bases, with 6 bases left between them. The CDR3 is 12 amino acids. The CDR3 DNA reads as TGCGCCAGCAGTGAGCCCCGTGGGGAGCTGTTTTTT. This encodes CASSEPRGELFF.

V is TRBV6-1 and J is TRBJ1-1; D unresolved. V was clipped by 2 bases and J by 4 bases, with 8 bases between them. CDR1 is MNHNS and CDR2 is SASEGT in the germline V gene. The CDR3 length is 13 residues. The CDR3 reads CASSELLGTEAFF. The CDR3 DNA is TGTGCCAGCAGTGAACTCCTAGGCACTGAAGCTTTCTTT.

The genes are TRBV3-1 (or the pseudogene TRBV3-2) and TRBJ2-7; D is possibly TRBD2 (6 bases). Deletions cut 6 bases from V and 1 base from J, with 10 bases between. Germline-derived CDR1 and CDR2 are LGHDT and YNNKEL (reference sequence). CDR3 length equals 13 residues. Here the CDR3 reads CASSRTISYEQYF. The CDR3 DNA is TGTGCCAGCAGTCGGACTATTTCCTACGAGCAGTACTTC.

V usage is TRBV7-8 and J usage is TRBJ2-1, with 8 bases fitting TRBD2. This CDR3 comprises 17 residues. V lost 6 bases to trimming and J lost 4 bases; unmatched junction nucleotides: 14. Germline V CDR1 and CDR2: SGHVS, FQNEAQ. CDR3 sequence (DNA): TGTGCCAGCAGTTACGCCGCGGGACTAGGGCCTTACAATGAGCAGTTCTTC. Amino acids: CASSYAAGLGPYNEQFF. Filled out from reference TRBV7-8 and TRBJ2-1, the complete variable domain reads GAGVSQSPRYKVAKRGQDVALRCDPISGHVSLFWYQQALGQGPEFLTYFQNEAQLDKSGLPSDRFFAERPEGSVSTLKIQRTQQEDSAVYLCASSYAAGLGPYNEQFFGPGTRLTVL.